Following are 27 T cell receptor beta chains from one sample sequenced in a study of blood T cell repertoires in COVID-19. The data were produced by immunoSEQ multiplex PCR, yet TCRdb's version contains in-frame clones alone and is incomplete. The sample holds about 350,000 clones, approximately 90% seen once. The sequenced sample was peripheral blood. All receptors derive from a man aged 30 to 39 with COVID-19, enrolled during active disease.

J is TRBJ2-1 and V is TRBV21-1; the tabulated D call, TRBD1, remains unverified against the DNA. TRBV21-1 is a pseudogene locus. This CDR3 has 15 residues. The CDR3 protein is CASAGAGSSYNEQFF. In DNA form, the CDR3 reads TGTGCCAGCGCTGGGGCAGGTAGCTCCTACAATGAGCAGTTCTTC.

The sample holds a few counts of this clone. The CDR3, as DNA: TGTGCCAGCAGGGGGACAGAGAGGGGGGCCAACGTCCTGACTTTC. Protein product: CASRGTERGANVLTF. The V and J genes are TRBV28 and TRBJ2-6, with TRBD1 matching over 7 bases. V lost 6 bases and J lost 4; bases outside the gene matches: 6. The CDR3 loop spans 15 amino acids. In germline, CDR1 is MDHEN, CDR2 SYDVKM.

The chain is built from TRBV28 and TRBJ1-3, with 9 bases matching TRBD1. Germline CDR1 and CDR2: MDHEN and SYDVKM. This CDR3 spans 14 amino acids. The J segment lost 4 bases and the V segment lost 6 bases, leaving 4 bases of the junction unmatched. Here the CDR3 reads CASRGQGNGNTIYF. The CDR3 coding sequence is TGTGCCAGCAGAGGACAGGGGAACGGAAACACCATATATTTT.

V and J are TRBV19 and TRBJ1-5; D not resolved. The CDR3 runs to 14 residues. Germline values: CDR1 LNHDA, CDR2 SQIVND (reference sequence). V shed 5 bases and J shed 2 bases, with 10 bases lying between them. The DNA of the CDR3 is TGTGCCAGTAGTCCTTGGCAGGGCAATCAGCCCCAGCATTTT. Amino acid sequence: CASSPWQGNQPQHF.

In DNA, the CDR3 is TGTGCCAGCAGCCGACCGGGTCTGAGCTCCTACAATGAGCAGTTCTTC. Protein: CASSRPGLSSYNEQFF. The chain employs TRBV27 and TRBJ2-1; D gene uncertain. Germline CDR1 is MNHEY and CDR2 is SMNVEV (reference sequence). V dropped 6 bases and J dropped 0 bases, with 15 bases sitting between them. The CDR3 sequence is 16 residues long.

The V call is TRBV6-4, the J call TRBJ1-6, with D uncertain. This CDR3 is built from 13 residues. Per the germline V gene, CDR1 is MRHNA and CDR2 is SNTAGT. The V and J ends lost 3 bases and 11 bases respectively, with 11 bases between them. The CDR3 spells CASSDSPGTPLHF. In DNA, the CDR3 is TGTGCCAGCAGTGATTCCCCCGGGACACCCCTCCACTTT.

The CDR3 bases are TGTGCCAGCAGACTGGGTAGCCTAGCGTACGAGCAGTACTTC. Translation gives CASRLGSLAYEQYF. The chain is built from TRBV6-5 and TRBJ2-7, with D perhaps TRBD2 (6 bases). Trimming shortened V by 6 bases and J by 4 bases, and 16 bases separated the two germline ends. Germline CDR1 reads MNHEY; CDR2 reads SVGAGI. This CDR3 comprises 14 residues.

This clone was counted once. The chain links TRBV27 to TRBJ2-1, with TRBD1 identical over 9 bases. Per germline, CDR1 MNHEY and CDR2 SMNVEV (reference sequence). CDR3 length equals 14 residues. Unmatched junction bases numbered 6, after V lost 3 bases and J lost 9 bases. CDR3 sequence (DNA): TGTGCCAGCAGTTTCGGGACAGGGCTTAGTGAGCAGTTCTTC. Translated: CASSFGTGLSEQFF.

This rearrangement joins TRBV6-5 to TRBJ1-3, with D unresolved. CDR3 length: 15 amino acids. CDR1 MNHEY and CDR2 SVGAGI come from the germline V gene. The V end lost 4 bases, the J end lost 0 bases, and 10 bases lay between the germline ends. CDR3 coding DNA: TGTGCCAGCAGTTCTTATGGCCTCTCTGGAAACACCATATATTTT. Amino acid sequence: CASSSYGLSGNTIYF.

CDR3 DNA: TGCAGCGTCGCCCTCCCGGCGGCGAACACTGAAGCTTTCTTT. Translated, it gives CSVALPAANTEAFF. This chain connects TRBV29-1 to TRBJ1-1; unclear D gene. CDR3 length: 14 residues. Trimming shortened V by 6 bases and J by 1 base, and 15 bases separated the two germline ends. CDR1 SQVTM and CDR2 ANQGSEA come from the germline V gene.

V gene TRBV7-8 combines with J gene TRBJ1-5; the D is unclear. Germline V gene sequence: CDR1 SGHVS, CDR2 FQNEAQ. V lost 6 bases and J 6 bases, leaving 12 bases between the germline ends. This CDR3 has 13 amino acids. The CDR3 bases are TGTGCCAGCAGTCAGACCGGGAGTCAGCCCCAGCATTTT. It translates to CASSQTGSQPQHF.

The rearrangement joins TRBV11-2 to TRBJ2-7; D might be TRBD1 (6 bases). V was clipped by 1 base and J by 2 bases, with 18 bases between them. The CDR3 sequence is 17 residues long. Germline CDR1 reads SGHAT; CDR2 reads FQNNGV. Here the CDR3 reads CASSLGIRDKRTYEQYF. The CDR3 nucleotides are TGTGCCAGCAGCTTAGGGATTCGGGACAAAAGAACCTACGAGCAGTACTTC.

V gene TRBV28 combines with J gene TRBJ2-5; 12 positions match TRBD2. With V trimmed by 5 bases and J by 1 base, 5 bases remained unmatched. The germline V gene has CDR1 MDHEN and CDR2 SYDVKM. The length of the CDR3 is 16 residues. CDR3 DNA: TGTGCCAGCAGTATCGGACTAGCGGGGCCCCAAGAGACCCAGTACTTC. It is translated as CASSIGLAGPQETQYF. Complete variable domain (other parts from reference TRBV28 and TRBJ2-5): DVKVTQSSRYLVKRTGEKVFLECVQDMDHENMFWYRQDPGLGLRLIYFSYDVKMKEKGDIPEGYSVSREKKERFSLILESASTNQTSMYLCASSIGLAGPQETQYFGPGTRLLVL.

The chain carries TRBV9 and TRBJ1-6; D is unclear. Germline V gives CDR1 SGDLS, CDR2 YYNGEE. This CDR3 has 14 amino acids. Trimming took 3 bases from V and 10 from J, leaving 14 bases between them. CDR3 residues: CASSGPLQQSPLHF. The CDR3 region has the DNA TGTGCCAGCAGCGGACCATTACAGCAGTCACCCCTCCACTTT.

The chain recombines TRBV7-2 with TRBJ2-3; 8 bases match TRBD2. The CDR3 runs 14 residues. The germline V gene has CDR1 SGHTA and CDR2 FQGNSA. Trimming at V came to 5 bases and at J to 6 bases, leaving 7 bases not matched to a gene. The chain's CDR3 is CASSTGLGGDTQYF. DNA for the CDR3: TGTGCCAGCAGCACGGGACTAGGAGGCGATACGCAGTATTTT.

This chain connects TRBV5-6 to TRBJ2-7; TRBD2 matches at 10 bases. Trimming took 1 base from V and 0 from J; bases not matched to a gene: 7. The CDR3 contains 17 residues. Germline CDR1 and CDR2: SGHDT and YYEEEE. The CDR3 reads CASSLLSGGPSSYEQYF. CDR3 coding DNA: TGTGCCAGCAGCTTGCTTAGCGGGGGGCCAAGCTCCTACGAGCAGTACTTC.

This chain connects TRBV9 to TRBJ1-2; TRBD1 matches 7 bases. Losses at the gene ends were 3 bases for V and 4 bases for J; bases not matched to a gene: 6. The CDR3 sequence is 14 residues long. Per germline, CDR1 SGDLS and CDR2 YYNGEE. The CDR3 coding sequence is TGTGCCAGCAGCGCCGGGGACAGACTCTATGGCTACACCTTC. It translates to CASSAGDRLYGYTF.

The chain has TRBV10-3 and TRBJ1-1; D remains ambiguous. V dropped 4 bases and J dropped 0 bases, with 6 bases sitting between them. Germline CDR1 reads ENHRY; CDR2 reads SYGVKD. The CDR3 has 13 amino acids. CDR3 nucleotide sequence: TGTGCCATCAGTGGAGACTTGAACACTGAAGCTTTCTTT. Amino acids: CAISGDLNTEAFF.

This sequence joins TRBV11-2 and TRBJ2-3, with no clear D. The CDR3 is 15 residues long. The ends were cut back, 0 bases at V and 5 bases at J, with 12 bases in the middle. In germline, CDR1 is SGHAT, CDR2 FQNNGV. The CDR3 loop is CASSLDRGFGDTQYF. The CDR3 bases are TGTGCCAGCAGCTTAGATCGTGGTTTCGGAGATACGCAGTATTTT.

The chain joins TRBV12-5 to TRBJ2-3; D might be TRBD2 (7 bases). Trimming pared 1 base from V and 6 bases from J, leaving 20 bases between. CDR3 size: 17 residues. CDR1 LGHNT and CDR2 FRNRAP come from the germline V gene. CDR3 sequence reads: CASGLAILGGGKDTQYF. CDR3 nucleotide sequence: TGTGCTAGTGGTTTGGCAATCCTAGGGGGGGGCAAGGATACGCAGTATTTT.

The chain links TRBV2 to TRBJ1-2; the D gene is possibly TRBD1 (6 bases). The ends were cut back, 8 bases at V and 5 bases at J, with 12 bases in the middle. Germline V CDR1 and CDR2: SNHLY, FYNNEI. There are 12 residues in the CDR3. In DNA form, the CDR3 reads TGTGCCAGCGGGGGCGGAATGTATGGCTACACCTTC. Translation gives CASGGGMYGYTF.

With respect to this clone: Distinct nucleotide sequences in the sample also encode this CDR3. The chain recombines TRBV28 with TRBJ2-1, with D possibly matching TRBD2 (5 bases). The germline V gene has CDR1 MDHEN and CDR2 SYDVKM. The CDR3 has 12 amino acids. Trimming stripped 3 bases from V and 7 bases from J, with 7 bases between. This CDR3 is CASSFRGNEQFF. The DNA of the CDR3 is TGTGCCAGCAGTTTTCGAGGGAATGAGCAGTTCTTC.

This rearrangement joins TRBV3-1 (or the pseudogene TRBV3-2) to TRBJ2-1; 10 bases fit TRBD1. Germline CDR1 and CDR2: LGHDT and YNNKEL (reference sequence). J lost 7 bases, V lost 4 bases, and 13 bases had no gene match. CDR3 length: 17 residues. Here the CDR3 DNA reads TGTGCCAGCAGCCGCAATGACCGGGACAGGGGTTTAAATGAGCAGTTCTTC. Amino acids: CASSRNDRDRGLNEQFF.

This sequence joins TRBV18 and TRBJ1-2; TRBD1 matches at 8 bases. Per the germline V gene, CDR1 is KGHSH and CDR2 is LQKENI. The J segment lost 7 bases and the V segment lost 4 bases, leaving 8 bases of the junction unmatched. This CDR3 is built from 14 residues. This chain's CDR3 is CASSRSTGEGGYTF. DNA for the CDR3: TGTGCCAGCTCACGCTCGACAGGGGAGGGTGGCTACACCTTC. Full variable domain (outside the CDR3, taken from reference TRBV18 and TRBJ1-2): NAGVMQNPRHLVRRRGQEARLRCSPMKGHSHVYWYRQLPEEGLKFMVYLQKENIIDESGMPKERFSAEFPKEGPSILRIQQVVRGDSAAYFCASSRSTGEGGYTFGSGTRLTVV.

The CDR3 region is CASSPTGEANGYTF. The CDR3 DNA reads TGTGCCAGCAGCCCAACAGGGGAGGCTAATGGCTACACCTTC. The genes are TRBV6-5 and TRBJ1-2, with 7 nucleotides matching TRBD1. This CDR3 contains 14 residues. The germline V gene encodes CDR1 MNHEY and CDR2 SVGAGI. The V segment lost 6 bases and the J segment 6 bases; nucleotides outside the gene matches: 10.

V gene TRBV29-1 combines with J gene TRBJ1-1; D is perhaps TRBD1 (5 bases). Between the trimmed V and J ends, which lost 2 bases and 4 bases, there was a span of 11 bases. The germline V gene has CDR1 SQVTM and CDR2 ANQGSEA. This CDR3 comprises 13 residues. The CDR3 sequence is CSVERGTGTEAFF. In DNA, the CDR3 is TGCAGCGTTGAACGGGGGACGGGCACTGAAGCTTTCTTT. Combining the CDR3 with reference TRBV29-1 and TRBJ1-1 gives the whole variable domain SAVISQKPSRDICQRGTSLTIQCQVDSQVTMMFWYRQQPGQSLTLIATANQGSEATYESGFVIDKFPISRPNLTFSTLTVSNMSPEDSSIYLCSVERGTGTEAFFGQGTRLTVV.

This chain links TRBV11-2 with TRBJ1-1; D remains unclear. This CDR3 has 12 amino acids. The V gene lost 3 bases and the J gene lost 5 bases, with 7 bases spanning the gap. The germline V gene has CDR1 SGHAT and CDR2 FQNNGV. CDR3 coding DNA: TGTGCCAGCAGCTTTAGAGGGACTGAAGCTTTCTTT. Residues: CASSFRGTEAFF.